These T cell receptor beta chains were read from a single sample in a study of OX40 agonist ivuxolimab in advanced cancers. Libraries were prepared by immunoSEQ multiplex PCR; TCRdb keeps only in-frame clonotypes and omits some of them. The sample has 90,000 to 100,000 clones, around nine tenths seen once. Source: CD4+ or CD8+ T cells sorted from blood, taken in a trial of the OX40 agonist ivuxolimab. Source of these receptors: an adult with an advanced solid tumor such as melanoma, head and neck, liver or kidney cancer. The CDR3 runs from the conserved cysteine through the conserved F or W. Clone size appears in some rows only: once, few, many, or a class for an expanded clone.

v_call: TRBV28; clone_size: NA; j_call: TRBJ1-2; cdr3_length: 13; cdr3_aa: CASSVQGTYGYTF
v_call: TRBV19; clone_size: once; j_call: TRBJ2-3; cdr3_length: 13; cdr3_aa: CASRTDGTGTQYF
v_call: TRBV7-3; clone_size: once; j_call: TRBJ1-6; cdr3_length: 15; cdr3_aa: CASSLSGRPNSPLHF
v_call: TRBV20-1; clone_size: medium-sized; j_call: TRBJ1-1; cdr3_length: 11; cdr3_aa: CSARATVEAFF
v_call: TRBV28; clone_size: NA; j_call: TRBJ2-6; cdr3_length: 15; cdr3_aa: CASSPPGAGANVLTF
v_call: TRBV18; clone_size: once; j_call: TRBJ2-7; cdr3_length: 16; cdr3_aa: CASSRSGQGRTYEQYF
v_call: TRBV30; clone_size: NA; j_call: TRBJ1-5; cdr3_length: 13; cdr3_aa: CAWSRDRNQPQHF
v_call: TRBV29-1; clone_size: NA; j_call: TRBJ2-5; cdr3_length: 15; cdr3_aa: CSVGSGTSQVETQYF
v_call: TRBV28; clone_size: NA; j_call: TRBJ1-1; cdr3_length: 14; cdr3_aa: CASMVGGLGTEAFF
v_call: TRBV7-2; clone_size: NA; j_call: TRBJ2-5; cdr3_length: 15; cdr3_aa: CASSTRAGGPETQYF
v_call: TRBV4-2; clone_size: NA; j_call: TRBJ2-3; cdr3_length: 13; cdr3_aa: CASSQITADTQYF
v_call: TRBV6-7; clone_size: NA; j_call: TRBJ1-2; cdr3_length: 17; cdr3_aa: CASSYSVRNRADYGYTF
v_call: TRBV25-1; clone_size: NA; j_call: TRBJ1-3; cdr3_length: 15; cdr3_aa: CASSEGTSSGNTIYF
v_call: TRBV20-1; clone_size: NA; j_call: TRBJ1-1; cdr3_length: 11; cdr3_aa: CSAPRYPEAFF
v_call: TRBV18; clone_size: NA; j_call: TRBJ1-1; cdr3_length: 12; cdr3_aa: CASSFFNTEAFF
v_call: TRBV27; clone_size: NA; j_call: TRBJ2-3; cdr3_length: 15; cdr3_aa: CASSSYGGGTDTQYF
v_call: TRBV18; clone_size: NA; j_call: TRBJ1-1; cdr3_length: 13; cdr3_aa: CASSPSINTEAFF
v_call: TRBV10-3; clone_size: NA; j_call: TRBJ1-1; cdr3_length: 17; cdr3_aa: CAISEKEGSAWNTEAFF
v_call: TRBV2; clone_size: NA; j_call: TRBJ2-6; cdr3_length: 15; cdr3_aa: CASSASDSGANVLTF
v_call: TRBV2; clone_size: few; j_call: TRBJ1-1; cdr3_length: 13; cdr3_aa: CASSSDQITEAFF
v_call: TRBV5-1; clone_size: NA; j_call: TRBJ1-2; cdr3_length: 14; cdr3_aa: CASRGTAHDYGYTF
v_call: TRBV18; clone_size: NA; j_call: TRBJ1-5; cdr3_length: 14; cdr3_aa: CASSPEDSNQPQHF
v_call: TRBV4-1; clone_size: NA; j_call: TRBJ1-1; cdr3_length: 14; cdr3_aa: CASLSSPGLGEAFF
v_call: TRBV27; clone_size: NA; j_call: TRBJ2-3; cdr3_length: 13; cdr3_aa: CASSHRGTDTQYF
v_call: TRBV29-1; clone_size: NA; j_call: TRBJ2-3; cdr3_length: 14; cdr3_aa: CSVEPSGSPDTQYF
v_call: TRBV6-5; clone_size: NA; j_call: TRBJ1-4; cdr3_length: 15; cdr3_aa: CASSGGDSGNEKLFF
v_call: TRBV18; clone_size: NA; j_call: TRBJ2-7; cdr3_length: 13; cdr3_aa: CASSPAPSYEQYF